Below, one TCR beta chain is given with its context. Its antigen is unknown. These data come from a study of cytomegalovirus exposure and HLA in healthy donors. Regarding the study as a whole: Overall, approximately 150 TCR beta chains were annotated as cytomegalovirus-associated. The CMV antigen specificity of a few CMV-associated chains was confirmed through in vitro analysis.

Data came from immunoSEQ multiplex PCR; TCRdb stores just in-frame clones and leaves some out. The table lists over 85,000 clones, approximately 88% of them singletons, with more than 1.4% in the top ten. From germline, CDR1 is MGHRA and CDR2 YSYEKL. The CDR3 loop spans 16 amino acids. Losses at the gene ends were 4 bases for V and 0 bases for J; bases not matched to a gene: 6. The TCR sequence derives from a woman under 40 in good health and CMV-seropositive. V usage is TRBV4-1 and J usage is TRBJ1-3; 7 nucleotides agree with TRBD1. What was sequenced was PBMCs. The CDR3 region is CASSLQTGSSGNTIYF. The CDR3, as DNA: TGCGCCAGCAGCCTTCAGACAGGGTCCTCTGGAAACACCATATATTTT.